The 25 T cell receptor beta chains reported below all come from one sample, sequenced in a study of cytomegalovirus exposure and HLA in healthy donors. The PCR was carried out with 60 Vbeta primers and 13 Jbeta primers. Sequenced by immunoSEQ multiplex PCR; TCRdb stores in-frame clones only, minus some. The listing contains 50,000 or so clones. Source material: PBMCs. The receptor source for this set is a middle-aged woman in good health and CMV-seronegative.

The J gene is TRBJ2-1, the V gene TRBV6-1; a weak D match, TRBD2 (5 bases). The CDR3 has 13 amino acids. Germline V gene lookup returns CDR1 MNHNS and CDR2 SASEGT. V lost 7 bases and J lost 3, with 10 bases in between. The CDR3 here is CASNFGDYNEQFF. The CDR3 bases are TGTGCCAGCAATTTCGGGGACTACAATGAGCAGTTCTTC.

The chain links TRBV19 to TRBJ1-6, with 8 bases that match TRBD1. The junction had 10 bases not matched to a gene; V was cut back by 6 bases and J by 9 bases. This CDR3 is 15 amino acids long. Per the germline V gene, CDR1 is LNHDA and CDR2 is SQIVND (reference sequence). The CDR3 spells CASRIQGERISPLHF. The CDR3 bases are TGTGCCAGTAGGATACAGGGGGAGAGGATTTCACCCCTCCACTTT. Together with reference TRBV19 and TRBJ1-6, the CDR3 gives the full variable domain: DGGITQSPKYLFRKEGQNVTLSCEQNLNHDAMYWYRQDPGQGLRLIYYSQIVNDFQKGDIAEGYSVSREKKESFPLTVTSAQKNPTAFYLCASRIQGERISPLHFGNGTRLTVT.

This chain uses TRBV19 with TRBJ1-3; 7 nucleotides agree with TRBD1. The V gene end was trimmed by 5 bases and the J gene end by 1 base; junction bases not matched to a gene: 2. Germline V gene sequence: CDR1 LNHDA, CDR2 SQIVND (reference sequence). The CDR3 loop spans 14 amino acids. CDR3 sequence reads: CASSPTGSGNTIYF. The CDR3 region has the DNA TGTGCCAGTAGTCCGACAGGGTCTGGAAACACCATATATTTT.

The chain carries TRBV18 and TRBJ1-1; no clear D gene. Per the germline V gene, CDR1 is KGHSH and CDR2 is LQKENI. The CDR3 extends over 13 amino acids. Trimming stripped 1 base from V and 5 bases from J, with 8 bases between. For the CDR3, the DNA is TGTGCCAGCTCACCACAGGCGAGGACTGAAGCTTTCTTT. Translated: CASSPQARTEAFF.

This chain uses TRBV6-5 with TRBJ1-2, with D possibly matching TRBD1 (5 bases). CDR3 size: 12 residues. Germline lookup yields CDR1 MNHEY and CDR2 SVGAGI. V was shortened by 7 bases and J by 5 bases, with 11 bases between the two germline ends. CDR3 in amino acids: CASKNGGYGYTF. As DNA, the CDR3 is TGTGCCAGCAAGAACGGGGGGTATGGCTACACCTTC.

The chain is built from TRBV6-1 and TRBJ1-5; 7 bases match TRBD1. Germline V lookup: CDR1 MNHNS, CDR2 SASEGT. V was clipped by 7 bases and J by 6 bases; unmatched bases: 6. The CDR3 has 13 amino acids. As DNA, the CDR3 is TGTGCCAGCACCAACCCAGGGGGTCAGCCCCAGCATTTT. Residues: CASTNPGGQPQHF.

The chain uses TRBV7-2 and TRBJ2-7, with 8 bases aligning to TRBD1. The CDR3 totals 14 residues. Germline CDR1 SGHTA, CDR2 FQGNSA. With 1 base clipped from V and 4 bases from J, the junction kept 3 bases outside the gene matches. The CDR3 coding sequence is TGTGCCAGCAGCTTAGGGGGACAGGTTTACGAGCAGTACTTC. Amino acids: CASSLGGQVYEQYF.

This chain uses TRBV5-6 with TRBJ2-6; 9 positions agree with TRBD1. CDR3 length equals 17 residues. V gave up 7 bases and J gave up 0 bases; unmatched junction bases: 8. The germline V gene has CDR1 SGHDT and CDR2 YYEEEE. The DNA for the CDR3 is TGTGCCAGCCGTGGAGGGACAGGGAGCTCTGGGGCCAACGTCCTGACTTTC. Protein: CASRGGTGSSGANVLTF.

The chain couples TRBV28 to TRBJ1-4; 9 bases map to TRBD1. After removal of 3 bases from V and 8 bases from J, the junction contained 7 bases not matched to a gene. Germline assignment: CDR1 MDHEN and CDR2 SYDVKM. CDR3 length: 15 amino acids. CDR3 residues: CASSLGGQGTEKLFF. CDR3 DNA sequence: TGTGCCAGCAGTTTGGGGGGACAGGGCACAGAAAAACTGTTTTTT.

The rearrangement uses TRBV18 and TRBJ2-2, with D tentatively TRBD2 (6 bases). Germline V gene sequence: CDR1 KGHSH, CDR2 LQKENI. The ends were cut back, 3 bases at V and 1 base at J, with 9 bases in the middle. The CDR3 consists of 15 residues. The CDR3 DNA sequence: TGTGCCAGCTCACCCCCCGGGGGGAACACCGGGGAGCTGTTTTTT. Translating gives CASSPPGGNTGELFF.

CDR3 nucleotides: TGTGCCAGCAGCTATAGGACAGGGCCTAGCACAGATACGCAGTATTTT. Its translation is CASSYRTGPSTDTQYF. The J gene is TRBJ2-3, the V gene TRBV9; 8 positions match TRBD1. V was pared by 4 bases and J by 0 bases, with 7 bases of the junction left unmatched. The germline gives CDR1 SGDLS, CDR2 YYNGEE. This CDR3 is 16 amino acids long.

This chain uses TRBV11-2 with TRBJ1-2; 7 bases are shared with TRBD1. The germline V gene encodes CDR1 SGHAT and CDR2 FQNNGV. Germline trimming cut 4 bases from V and 3 bases from J; bases unmatched to any gene: 2. This CDR3 has 13 amino acids. The CDR3 DNA is TGTGCCAGCAGCTCTACAGGGGACTATGGCTACACCTTC. Its translation is CASSSTGDYGYTF.

This chain connects TRBV19 to TRBJ2-7; D gene ambiguous. CDR1 is LNHDA, CDR2 SQIVND, per germline (reference sequence). The V end lost 5 bases, the J end lost 8 bases, and 16 bases lay between the germline ends. The CDR3 has 13 amino acids. The CDR3 sequence is CASSGLSPGQQYF. CDR3 DNA sequence: TGTGCCAGTAGTGGGTTGTCCCCTGGGCAGCAGTACTTC.

The chain carries TRBV28 and TRBJ1-2, with 9 bases matching TRBD1. V lost 2 bases, J lost 6 bases, and 10 bases stayed unmatched. The CDR3 length is 16 residues. Per the germline V gene, CDR1 is MDHEN and CDR2 is SYDVKM. CDR3 residues: CASSLGTGTGINGYTF. In DNA, the CDR3 is TGTGCCAGCAGTTTAGGAACCGGGACAGGGATAAATGGCTACACCTTC.

V and J are TRBV5-1 and TRBJ2-7, with D possibly matching TRBD2 (5 bases). Germline V gives CDR1 SGHRS, CDR2 YFSETQ. V was cut by 4 bases and J by 3 bases, with 14 bases left in between. This CDR3 region has 14 residues. The DNA of the CDR3 is TGCGCCAGCAGCCCGGACGGCCGGGACTACGAGCAGTACTTC. Amino acids: CASSPDGRDYEQYF.

Of note for this clone: Since no conserved phenylalanine or tryptophan closes the CDR3, a read error is the likely cause. The CDR3 here is CSVEDPPGPGNTIYP. Written as DNA, the CDR3 is TGCAGCGTTGAAGACCCCCCAGGGCCTGGAAACACCATATATCCT. V usage is TRBV29-1 and J usage is TRBJ1-3, with a possible D match to TRBD1 (5 bases). V dropped 0 bases and J dropped 2 bases, with 11 bases sitting between them. Germline values: CDR1 SQVTM, CDR2 ANQGSEA. The CDR3 totals 15 residues.

The genes are TRBV5-6 and TRBJ2-1; 7 nucleotides agree with TRBD2. CDR3 size: 14 residues. In germline, CDR1 is SGHDT, CDR2 YYEEEE. V shed 0 bases, J shed 6 bases, and the junction held 3 bases outside the gene matches. CDR3 sequence reads: CASSLGTSANEQFF. The CDR3 DNA follows: TGTGCCAGCAGCTTGGGGACTAGTGCCAATGAGCAGTTCTTC.

The V gene is TRBV7-9, the J gene TRBJ1-2; 7 bases line up with TRBD1. CDR1 and CDR2 (germline): SEHNR, FQNEAQ (reference sequence). J was trimmed by 5 bases and V by 5 bases; bases with no gene match: 5. This CDR3 region has 13 residues. The CDR3 region is CASSPDREYGYTF. CDR3 bases: TGTGCCAGCAGCCCCGACAGGGAATATGGCTACACCTTC. The full variable domain, with the rest looked up from reference TRBV7-9 and TRBJ1-2, is DTGVSQNPRHKITKRGQNVTFRCDPISEHNRLYWYRQTLGQGPEFLTYFQNEAQLEKSRLLSDRFSAERPKGSFSTLEIQRTEQGDSAMYLCASSPDREYGYTFGSGTRLTVV.

The V call is TRBV11-2, the J call TRBJ2-7, with 7 bases identical to TRBD2. Germline V CDR1 and CDR2: SGHAT, FQNNGV. CDR3 length equals 13 residues. Trimming removed 5 bases from V and 5 bases from J; junction bases left unmatched: 6. CDR3 nucleotides: TGTGCCAGCAGCCCCATGGCGGGGGACGAGCAGTACTTC. Translation: CASSPMAGDEQYF. The full variable domain, with the rest looked up from reference TRBV11-2 and TRBJ2-7, is EAGVAQSPRYKIIEKRQSVAFWCNPISGHATLYWYQQILGQGPKLLIQFQNNGVVDDSQLPKDRFSAERLKGVDSTLKIQPAKLEDSAVYLCASSPMAGDEQYFGPGTRLTVT.

The chain links TRBV11-2 to TRBJ2-3; 10 bases match TRBD1. The CDR3 has 16 amino acids. Germline assignment: CDR1 SGHAT and CDR2 FQNNGV. V lost 2 bases to trimming and J lost 3 bases; unmatched junction nucleotides: 5. This CDR3 is CASSLRADRGTDTQYF. CDR3 in DNA: TGTGCCAGCAGCTTAAGGGCGGACAGGGGGACAGATACGCAGTATTTT.

The rearrangement uses TRBV19 and TRBJ2-1, with D possibly matching TRBD2 (5 bases). Germline V lookup: CDR1 LNHDA, CDR2 SQIVND (reference sequence). V lost 6 bases and J lost 2, with 14 bases in between. The length of the CDR3 is 15 residues. CDR3 sequence reads: CASSERGVAYNEQFF. CDR3 DNA sequence: TGTGCCAGTAGCGAACGGGGAGTGGCCTACAATGAGCAGTTCTTC.

The J gene is TRBJ1-2, the V gene TRBV27; 11 bases agree with TRBD1. Per the germline V gene, CDR1 is MNHEY and CDR2 is SMNVEV (reference sequence). CDR3 length: 14 amino acids. J gave up 8 bases and V 5 bases, and 7 bases lay outside the gene matches. This CDR3 reads CASSPRTGGQGYTF. The DNA for the CDR3 is TGTGCCAGCAGTCCCAGGACAGGGGGCCAAGGCTACACCTTC.

V is TRBV4-2 and J is TRBJ1-1, with 7 bases that match TRBD1. The CDR3 runs to 17 residues. CDR1 is LGHNA, CDR2 YNFKEQ, per germline. V trimming: 0 bases; J trimming: 2 bases; junction bases outside the gene matches: 9. Here the CDR3 reads CASSQDQSGQVNTEAFF. In DNA, the CDR3 is TGTGCCAGCAGCCAAGACCAATCAGGACAGGTTAACACTGAAGCTTTCTTT.

This chain links TRBV30 with TRBJ2-7; 9 bases are a match to TRBD1. CDR1 GTSNPN and CDR2 SVGIG come from the germline V gene (reference sequence). With V trimmed by 5 bases and J by 4 bases, 6 bases remained unmatched. This CDR3 spans 13 amino acids. This CDR3 is CAWVPGQGYEQYF. CDR3 DNA sequence: TGTGCCTGGGTTCCGGGACAGGGTTACGAGCAGTACTTC.

The rearrangement joins TRBV6-6 to TRBJ1-2; D possibly corresponds to TRBD1 (6 bases). V dropped 3 bases and J dropped 0 bases, with 14 bases sitting between them. Looked up from germline, CDR1 is MNHNY and CDR2 is SVGAGI (reference sequence). CDR3 size: 16 residues. The CDR3 loop reads CASSYGGAGANYGYTF. The DNA of the CDR3 is TGTGCCAGCAGTTATGGGGGGGCGGGAGCTAACTATGGCTACACCTTC.